The 23 T cell receptor beta chains in this list originate from one sample, sequenced in a study of control samples from healthy donors and cancer patients (dated by TCRdb to between 2020 and 2021). Libraries were prepared through the immunoSEQ multiplex PCR assay. What TCRdb holds here is the immuneACCESS table cut down to in-frame rearrangements. Part of the clones is not present; checked against another copy, under half of the missing clones reflect an unresolved V gene, and the others are unexplained. This sample is represented by tens of thousands of clones; 75% to 90% of them were singletons. Over 13% of the sample belongs to the ten largest clones. The material sequenced was blood. These receptors all stem from a middle-aged man in good health.

The genes are TRBV2 and TRBJ1-2; unclear D gene. The CDR3 totals 12 residues. Germline assignment: CDR1 SNHLY and CDR2 FYNNEI. Trimming cost V 7 bases and J 2 bases, with 8 bases left between them. Here the CDR3 reads CASIRTNYGYTF. CDR3 DNA: TGTGCCAGCATAAGGACCAACTATGGCTACACCTTC.

The genes are TRBV5-1 and TRBJ1-6; 12 bases agree with TRBD1. The CDR3 covers 16 residues. Germline CDR1 and CDR2: SGHRS and YFSETQ. J was trimmed by 10 bases and V by 0 bases; bases with no gene match: 5. CDR3 loop: CASSLAGDRGLSPLHF. CDR3 bases: TGCGCCAGCAGCTTGGCAGGGGACAGGGGGCTCTCACCCCTCCACTTT.

V usage is TRBV5-6 and J usage is TRBJ2-6; D is perhaps TRBD2 (6 bases). Deletions cut 0 bases from V and 0 bases from J, with 10 bases between. This CDR3 region has 17 residues. The germline V gene has CDR1 SGHDT and CDR2 YYEEEE. CDR3: CASSLVRESSGANVLTF. The CDR3 DNA reads TGTGCCAGCAGCTTGGTTCGGGAGAGCTCTGGGGCCAACGTCCTGACTTTC.

This chain links TRBV7-9 with TRBJ2-3, with a possible D match to TRBD2 (6 bases). V was cut by 5 bases and J by 9 bases, with 12 bases left in between. CDR3 length: 12 residues. Germline CDR1 SEHNR, CDR2 FQNEAQ (reference sequence). This CDR3 reads CASSISRGTQYF. The CDR3 DNA reads TGTGCCAGCAGCATAAGTCGGGGGACGCAGTATTTT.

The genes are TRBV4-3 and TRBJ2-2; D is perhaps TRBD2 (5 bases). V shed 4 bases and J shed 4 bases, with 10 bases lying between them. CDR3 size: 14 residues. CDR1 and CDR2 from the germline V gene are LGHNA and YSLEER. In DNA form, the CDR3 reads TGCGCCAGCAGCCTGGGAGTGAGCACCGGGGAGCTGTTTTTT. Translated, it gives CASSLGVSTGELFF.

This clone was seen a handful of times. The gene calls are TRBV7-9 and TRBJ2-5; 10 bases are shared with TRBD1. Trimming at V came to 4 bases and at J to 0 bases, leaving 5 bases not matched to a gene. The germline V gene has CDR1 SEHNR and CDR2 FQNEAQ (reference sequence). The CDR3 runs 16 residues. The CDR3 here is CASSSWTGGNQETQYF. As DNA, the CDR3 is TGTGCCAGCAGCTCATGGACAGGGGGAAACCAAGAGACCCAGTACTTC.

The rearrangement joins TRBV28 to TRBJ1-2, with TRBD1 as a possible D gene (6 bases). The CDR3 extends over 14 amino acids. V lost 5 bases and J 5 bases, leaving 15 bases between the germline ends. From germline, CDR1 is MDHEN and CDR2 SYDVKM. The CDR3 here is CASSLGQRVYGYTF. CDR3 DNA sequence: TGTGCCAGCAGTCTTGGACAGCGCGTTTATGGCTACACCTTC.

The rearrangement joins TRBV6-2 or TRBV6-3 to TRBJ2-1; D possibly matches TRBD1 or TRBD2 (5 bases each). The CDR3 is made up of 13 amino acids. Germline CDR1 reads MNHEY; CDR2 reads SVGEGT. V lost 6 bases to trimming and J lost 10 bases, with 16 bases between them. CDR3 sequence reads: CASSKMGDTEQFF. The CDR3 DNA follows: TGTGCCAGCAGCAAAATGGGGGATACGGAGCAGTTCTTC.

The chain uses TRBV28 and TRBJ1-1; TRBD1 matches 11 bases. J was trimmed by 8 bases and V by 7 bases; bases with no gene match: 21. Germline V gene lookup returns CDR1 MDHEN and CDR2 SYDVKM. CDR3 length equals 18 residues. CDR3 in amino acids: CASNPTPGQGARSGEAFF. CDR3 sequence (DNA): TGTGCCAGCAACCCTACACCAGGACAGGGGGCGCGTTCGGGAGAAGCTTTCTTT.

The chain joins TRBV6-1 to TRBJ2-3, with D maybe TRBD2 (5 bases). CDR3 length equals 13 residues. V shed 2 bases and J shed 6 bases, with 9 bases lying between them. CDR1 and CDR2 (germline): MNHNS, SASEGT. This CDR3 reads CASSENLADTQYF. In nucleotides, the CDR3 is TGTGCCAGCAGTGAAAATCTAGCCGATACGCAGTATTTT.

This rearrangement joins TRBV18 to TRBJ1-2; D may be TRBD1 (6 bases). Trimming left V 6 bases short and J 6 bases short, with 11 bases between. The length of the CDR3 is 12 residues. CDR1 is KGHSH, CDR2 LQKENI, per germline. CDR3 protein: CASSQGRDGYTF. In nucleotides, the CDR3 is TGTGCCAGCTCTCAGGGGAGGGATGGCTACACCTTC.

The chain has TRBV7-9 and TRBJ2-2, with 10 bases identical to TRBD1. Germline values: CDR1 SEHNR, CDR2 FQNEAQ (reference sequence). J lost 5 bases, V lost 4 bases, and 16 bases had no gene match. The CDR3 extends over 19 amino acids. The CDR3 DNA sequence: TGTGCCAGCAGCTCCGGGGACAGGGGCGTTCCTCGGGGGACCGGGGAGCTGTTTTTT. The encoded protein is CASSSGDRGVPRGTGELFF.

The chain links TRBV11-2 to TRBJ1-2, with no clear D. The CDR3 spans 13 residues. CDR1 and CDR2 from the germline V gene are SGHAT and FQNNGV. Deletions cut 10 bases from V and 7 bases from J, with 19 bases between. CDR3: CATRPGEVGGYTF. CDR3 nucleotide sequence: TGTGCCACCAGACCCGGTGAGGTTGGTGGCTACACCTTC. Based on the CDR3 plus reference TRBV11-2 and TRBJ1-2, the full variable domain is EAGVAQSPRYKIIEKRQSVAFWCNPISGHATLYWYQQILGQGPKLLIQFQNNGVVDDSQLPKDRFSAERLKGVDSTLKIQPAKLEDSAVYLCATRPGEVGGYTFGSGTRLTVV.

The DNA for the CDR3 is TGTGCCAGCAGTGAAGCAGGGACCGGCTACACCTTC. Protein product: CASSEAGTGYTF. The V gene is TRBV2, the J gene TRBJ1-2; D is possibly TRBD1 (5 bases). This CDR3 has 12 amino acids. Trimming removed 0 bases at V and 8 bases at J, with 7 bases between. CDR1 and CDR2 (germline): SNHLY, FYNNEI.

The genes are TRBV11-2 and TRBJ2-3; unclear D gene. Germline V gene sequence: CDR1 SGHAT, CDR2 FQNNGV. The CDR3 spans 15 residues. V was trimmed by 0 bases and J by 2 bases, leaving 9 bases between them. The CDR3 is CASSLDHHNTDTQYF. The CDR3, as DNA: TGTGCCAGCAGCTTAGATCATCACAACACAGATACGCAGTATTTT.

The chain carries TRBV7-6 and TRBJ2-7; 10 bases align to TRBD1. The CDR3 is 14 residues long. CDR1 SGHVS and CDR2 FNYEAQ come from the germline V gene. J gave up 3 bases and V 5 bases, and 4 bases lay outside the gene matches. DNA of the CDR3: TGTGCCAGCAGCACCGGGACAGGGGACTACGAGCAGTACTTC. This codes for CASSTGTGDYEQYF. Complete variable domain (other parts from reference TRBV7-6 and TRBJ2-7): GAGVSQSPRYKVTKRGQDVALRCDPISGHVSLYWYRQALGQGPEFLTYFNYEAQQDKSGLPNDRFSAERPEGSISTLTIQRTEQRDSAMYRCASSTGTGDYEQYFGPGTRLTVT.

V and J are TRBV2 and TRBJ1-1; D might be TRBD1 (5 bases). The germline V gene encodes CDR1 SNHLY and CDR2 FYNNEI. V was pared by 5 bases and J by 0 bases, with 10 bases between. This CDR3 spans 14 amino acids. The CDR3 bases are TGTGCCAGCAGTTCACAGGTCATGAACACTGAAGCTTTCTTT. It specifies CASSSQVMNTEAFF.

This rearrangement joins TRBV18 to TRBJ2-2; 9 nucleotides match TRBD1. This CDR3 has 14 amino acids. CDR1 and CDR2 (germline): KGHSH, LQKENI. After removal of 6 bases from V and 7 bases from J, the junction contained 6 bases not matched to a gene. Written as DNA, the CDR3 is TGTGCCAGCTCCCAAGGACAGGGGATCGGGGAGCTGTTTTTT. Protein: CASSQGQGIGELFF. The whole variable domain, remainder taken from reference TRBV18 and TRBJ2-2, is NAGVMQNPRHLVRRRGQEARLRCSPMKGHSHVYWYRQLPEEGLKFMVYLQKENIIDESGMPKERFSAEFPKEGPSILRIQQVVRGDSAAYFCASSQGQGIGELFFGEGSRLTVL.

The V gene is TRBV6-6, the J gene TRBJ2-1; possible D gene TRBD2, 7 bases. The CDR3 is 14 residues long. Germline-derived CDR1 and CDR2 are MNHNY and SVGAGI (reference sequence). V gave up 5 bases and J gave up 8 bases, with 16 bases separating them. Here the CDR3 reads CASSPGGGGDEQFF. In DNA, the CDR3 is TGTGCCAGCAGTCCCGGCGGAGGGGGGGATGAGCAGTTCTTC.

This clone was seen only once. Written as DNA, the CDR3 is TGTGCCAGCAGCGGACTAGCGGGAGTGAACGGGGAGCTGTTTTTT. Translation gives CASSGLAGVNGELFF. V usage is TRBV7-8 and J usage is TRBJ2-2; 13 bases are shared with TRBD2. In germline, CDR1 is SGHVS, CDR2 FQNEAQ. The CDR3 is 15 residues long. J gave up 7 bases and V 5 bases, and 4 bases lay outside the gene matches. Variable domain in full (rest from reference TRBV7-8 and TRBJ2-2): GAGVSQSPRYKVAKRGQDVALRCDPISGHVSLFWYQQALGQGPEFLTYFQNEAQLDKSGLPSDRFFAERPEGSVSTLKIQRTQQEDSAVYLCASSGLAGVNGELFFGEGSRLTVL.

The rearrangement uses TRBV7-2 and TRBJ1-6; D remains ambiguous. The CDR3 extends over 15 amino acids. V gave up 5 bases and J gave up 5 bases, with 13 bases separating them. CDR1 and CDR2 (germline): SGHTA, FQGNSA. The CDR3 DNA reads TGTGCCAGCAGCCAAAATTGGCGGAATAATTCACCCCTCCACTTT. It encodes CASSQNWRNNSPLHF.

This chain joins TRBV18 and TRBJ1-5; perhaps TRBD1 as D (5 bases). The CDR3 sequence is 13 residues long. Germline values: CDR1 KGHSH, CDR2 LQKENI. The V end lost 3 bases, the J end lost 6 bases, and 9 bases lay between the germline ends. CDR3 DNA sequence: TGTGCCAGCTCACCCGGGGACGGTCAGCCCCAGCATTTT. Its translation: CASSPGDGQPQHF.

The V gene is TRBV5-8, the J gene TRBJ2-1; TRBD2 might be the D (6 bases). CDR3 length equals 16 residues. CDR1 and CDR2 (germline): SGHTS, YDEGEE. V was trimmed by 4 bases and J by 4 bases, leaving 18 bases between them. DNA for the CDR3: TGTGCCAGCAGCCCCGGGAGCGTCCCCGGGTACAATGAGCAGTTCTTC. It yields the protein CASSPGSVPGYNEQFF.